The clone carrying this T cell receptor beta chain was observed a handful of times. What it binds is not known. This CDR3 contains 16 residues. Trimming cost V 7 bases and J 0 bases, with 16 bases left between them. The data belong to a study of T cells after yellow fever vaccination. Study-wide results and caveats: Post-booster reappearance was seen for most primary-vaccination clones (nearly 97% CD4, about 90% CD8).

For TCR, cDNA came from 5'RACE template switching, which added a universal primer site and UMIs. TCRdb re-called the 5' RACE reads through MiXCR, storing one row per CDR3 protein. The table lists about 340,000 distinct CDR3 sequences, roughly 8.7% of them singletons. The starting material was PBMCs, obtained on the day of the first yellow fever vaccination. The clonotype originates from a man between 18 and 29 years old who received the YFV17D yellow fever vaccine. The chain couples TRBV12-3 or TRBV12-4 to TRBJ2-1; no firm D call. CDR3 amino acids: CASTPPTGVSYNEQFF. The DNA for the CDR3 is TGTGCCAGCACCCCACCGACCGGCGTCTCCTACAATGAGCAGTTCTTC.